These 20 T cell receptor beta chains originate from one sample sequenced in a study of T cells in tuberculosis. The time point is: new active TB diagnosis, blood taken before or within 7 days of starting treatment. Sequencing was performed with immunoSEQ multiplex PCR; in TCRdb, only in-frame clones are kept and a portion is missing. The table has approximately 35,000 clones, about 91% seen once. This material consisted of PBMCs, taken at tuberculosis diagnosis. The receptors were sampled from an adult with tuberculosis. Some clones in this sample may be carry-over from other donors' samples.

The J gene is TRBJ1-1, the V gene TRBV5-4; the D gene is possibly TRBD1 (5 bases). Looked up from germline, CDR1 is SGHNT and CDR2 is YYREEE (reference sequence). Trimming took 3 bases from V and 5 from J, leaving 17 bases between them. CDR3 size: 15 residues. CDR3 sequence reads: CASSSLAGASTEAFF. The CDR3 DNA follows: TGTGCCAGCAGCTCCCTGGCTGGGGCGAGTACTGAAGCTTTCTTT.

This chain connects TRBV9 to TRBJ2-7; 9 nucleotides agree with TRBD1. Germline lookup yields CDR1 SGDLS and CDR2 YYNGEE. After removal of 2 bases from V and 2 bases from J, the junction contained 2 bases not matched to a gene. This CDR3 is built from 14 residues. The CDR3 bases are TGTGCCAGCAGCGTTGGGACAGGGACCTACGAGCAGTACTTC. This translates into CASSVGTGTYEQYF.

A few counts support this clone. The chain is built from TRBV6-5 and TRBJ1-1; D remains unclear. CDR3 length equals 12 residues. The germline CDR1 and CDR2 sequences are MNHEY and SVGAGI. V shed 2 bases and J shed 7 bases, with 8 bases lying between them. CDR3: CASSYPPGEAFF. In DNA form, the CDR3 reads TGTGCCAGCAGTTACCCACCGGGTGAAGCTTTCTTT.

This chain connects TRBV29-1 to TRBJ2-2, with D possibly TRBD1 on 6 matching bases. This CDR3 contains 14 residues. Germline-derived CDR1 and CDR2 are SQVTM and ANQGSEA. With 4 bases removed from V and 0 bases from J, the gap between germline ends came to 9 bases. The CDR3 is CSVVGAANTGELFF. The CDR3 DNA sequence: TGCAGCGTTGTGGGGGCCGCGAACACCGGGGAGCTGTTTTTT.

V is TRBV7-2 and J is TRBJ1-2, with a weak D call TRBD1 (6 bases). V shed 2 bases and J shed 2 bases, with 12 bases lying between them. From germline, CDR1 is SGHTA and CDR2 FQGNSA. This CDR3 is 15 amino acids long. CDR3 region: CASSLSGTRNYGYTF. CDR3 nucleotide sequence: TGTGCCAGCAGCTTATCCGGGACAAGAAACTATGGCTACACCTTC.

This chain joins TRBV19 and TRBJ1-2, with 8 positions matching TRBD1. The CDR3 has 17 residues. The germline V gene encodes CDR1 LNHDA and CDR2 SQIVND (reference sequence). V lost 3 bases and J lost 5; bases outside the gene matches: 14. CDR3 protein: CASSIGPTGGPQYGYTF. In DNA form, the CDR3 reads TGTGCCAGTAGTATTGGCCCCACAGGGGGGCCTCAATATGGCTACACCTTC.

V usage is TRBV5-1 and J usage is TRBJ2-3; D perhaps matches TRBD1 (5 bases). Germline V CDR1 and CDR2: SGHRS, YFSETQ. Deletions cut 0 bases from V and 4 bases from J, with 18 bases between. CDR3 length equals 17 residues. The CDR3 DNA reads as TGCGCCAGCAGCTTGGCTCAGGGTGGGGTTGTCGCAGATACGCAGTATTTT. It codes for CASSLAQGGVVADTQYF. Together with reference TRBV5-1 and TRBJ2-3, the CDR3 gives the full variable domain: KAGVTQTPRYLIKTRGQQVTLSCSPISGHRSVSWYQQTPGQGLQFLFEYFSETQRNKGNFPGRFSGRQFSNSRSEMNVSTLELGDSALYLCASSLAQGGVVADTQYFGPGTRLTVL.

The chain links TRBV12-5 to TRBJ2-4, with TRBD2 as a possible D gene (7 bases). This CDR3 contains 20 residues. V was trimmed by 0 bases and J by 0 bases, leaving 21 bases between them. Germline V gives CDR1 LGHNT, CDR2 FRNRAP. The CDR3 sequence is CASGLVSHLGGRAAKNIQYF. The DNA of the CDR3 is TGTGCTAGTGGTTTGGTATCGCACTTGGGGGGGCGAGCAGCCAAAAACATTCAGTACTTC. The full variable domain, rest sourced from reference TRBV12-5 and TRBJ2-4, is DARVTQTPRHKVTEMGQEVTMRCQPILGHNTVFWYRQTMMQGLELLAYFRNRAPLDDSGMPKDRFSAEMPDATLATLKIQPSEPRDSAVYFCASGLVSHLGGRAAKNIQYFGAGTRLSVL.

J is TRBJ1-1 and V is TRBV6-6, with a tentative D call TRBD1 (5 bases). V was pared by 5 bases and J by 0 bases, with 7 bases between. Germline V CDR1 and CDR2: MNHNY, SVGAGI (reference sequence). This CDR3 has 13 residues. The chain's CDR3 is CASSAQVNTEAFF. CDR3 DNA sequence: TGTGCCAGCAGTGCACAGGTGAACACTGAAGCTTTCTTT.

The DNA of the CDR3 is TGCGCCAGCAGCATACCGGGACTAGGTTCAGATACGCAGTATTTT. It yields the protein CASSIPGLGSDTQYF. The V call is TRBV5-1, the J call TRBJ2-3; 8 positions agree with TRBD2. This CDR3 comprises 15 residues. Per the germline V gene, CDR1 is SGHRS and CDR2 is YFSETQ. V shed 4 bases, J shed 4 bases, and the junction held 8 bases outside the gene matches.

This chain links TRBV2 with TRBJ1-2, with a weak D call TRBD1 (6 bases). CDR1 SNHLY and CDR2 FYNNEI come from the germline V gene. The CDR3 has 19 residues. Trimming took 2 bases from V and 2 from J, leaving 24 bases between them. For the CDR3, the DNA is TGTGCCAGCAGTGAAAAAGGCGGCAGGGGCCTACTTCAAAACTATGGCTACACCTTC. This codes for CASSEKGGRGLLQNYGYTF.

The rearrangement uses TRBV19 and TRBJ1-5, with TRBD1 matching 7 bases. The CDR3 totals 16 residues. Losses at the gene ends were 11 bases for V and 0 bases for J; bases not matched to a gene: 13. The V gene's germline CDR1 is LNHDA and CDR2 SQIVND (reference sequence). Here the CDR3 reads CASTSPTGPSNQPQHF. CDR3 nucleotide sequence: TGTGCCTCTACCTCCCCGACAGGGCCTAGCAATCAGCCCCAGCATTTT.

This clone was recorded only once. The chain couples TRBV7-8 to TRBJ1-5, with a possible D match to TRBD1 (5 bases). Deletions cut 5 bases from V and 4 bases from J, with 12 bases between. Germline-derived CDR1 and CDR2 are SGHVS and FQNEAQ. The CDR3 runs to 14 residues. This CDR3 reads CASSTRRGNQPQHF. In DNA form, the CDR3 reads TGTGCCAGCAGCACAAGGCGGGGGAATCAGCCCCAGCATTTT.

The chain combines TRBV2 with TRBJ2-3, with TRBD2 matching over 14 bases. The CDR3 totals 18 residues. V lost 2 bases to trimming and J lost 2 bases; unmatched junction nucleotides: 6. Per the germline V gene, CDR1 is SNHLY and CDR2 is FYNNEI. CDR3 bases: TGTGCCAGCAGTGAATCGGGACTAGCGGGGGCCTCCACAGATACGCAGTATTTT. It encodes CASSESGLAGASTDTQYF.

This clone has more than one count but fewer than ten. The chain couples TRBV7-2 to TRBJ1-2, with 9 bases lining up with TRBD1. Per germline, CDR1 SGHTA and CDR2 FQGNSA. The ends lost 0 bases at V and 5 bases at J; junction bases unmatched: 1. CDR3 size: 14 residues. The CDR3 bases are TGTGCCAGCAGCTTAGCGACAGGGGGTTATGGCTACACCTTC. Translation gives CASSLATGGYGYTF.

J is TRBJ2-2 and V is TRBV6-1; TRBD1 matches 7 bases. J lost 1 base, V lost 4 bases, and 6 bases had no gene match. The germline V gene has CDR1 MNHNS and CDR2 SASEGT. CDR3 length: 16 residues. This CDR3 is CASSVRTGWNTGELFF. CDR3 nucleotide sequence: TGTGCCAGCAGTGTACGGACAGGCTGGAACACCGGGGAGCTGTTTTTT.

This chain connects TRBV23-1 to TRBJ1-5; the D is unclear. TRBV23-1 carries the ORF label, with uncertain function. The CDR3 is 17 residues long. Trimming stripped 2 bases from V and 2 bases from J, with 16 bases between. CDR3 coding DNA: TGCGCCAGCAGTCAAAGGTTCACGGGGTATGGCAATCAGCCCCAGCATTTT. Its protein is CASSQRFTGYGNQPQHF.

The chain combines TRBV10-1 with TRBJ2-7, with D tentatively TRBD2 (5 bases). V was cut by 4 bases and J by 1 base, with 11 bases left in between. The germline V gene encodes CDR1 WNHNN and CDR2 SYGVQD (reference sequence). The CDR3 contains 14 residues. In DNA, the CDR3 is TGCGCCAGCAGTGCGGGGAGAGGGTCCTACGAGCAGTACTTC. Translating gives CASSAGRGSYEQYF.

V is TRBV9 and J is TRBJ2-7; D might be TRBD2 (7 bases). The length of the CDR3 is 14 residues. V lost 4 bases and J 6 bases, leaving 17 bases between the germline ends. CDR1 and CDR2 from the germline V gene are SGDLS and YYNGEE. CDR3 DNA sequence: TGTGCCAGCAGCTCGAGGGGGGGTCTGGGCGAGCAGTACTTC. It codes for CASSSRGGLGEQYF.

The rearrangement joins TRBV19 to TRBJ1-1; tentatively, D is TRBD1 (5 bases). V was cut by 7 bases and J by 0 bases, with 9 bases left in between. The CDR3 is 13 residues long. Looked up from germline, CDR1 is LNHDA and CDR2 is SQIVND (reference sequence). In DNA form, the CDR3 reads TGTGCCAGTACATGGACAATGAACACTGAAGCTTTCTTT. This sequence encodes CASTWTMNTEAFF.